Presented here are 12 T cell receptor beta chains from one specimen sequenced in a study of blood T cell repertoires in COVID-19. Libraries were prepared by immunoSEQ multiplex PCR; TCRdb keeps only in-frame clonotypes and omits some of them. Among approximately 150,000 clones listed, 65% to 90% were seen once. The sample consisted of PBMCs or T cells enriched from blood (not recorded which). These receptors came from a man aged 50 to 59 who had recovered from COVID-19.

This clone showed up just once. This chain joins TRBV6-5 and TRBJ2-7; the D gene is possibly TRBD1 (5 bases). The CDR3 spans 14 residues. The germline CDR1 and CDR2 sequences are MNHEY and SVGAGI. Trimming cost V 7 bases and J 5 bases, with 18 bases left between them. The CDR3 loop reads CASKMVQGSHEQYF. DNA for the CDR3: TGTGCCAGCAAGATGGTGCAGGGTTCCCACGAGCAGTACTTC.

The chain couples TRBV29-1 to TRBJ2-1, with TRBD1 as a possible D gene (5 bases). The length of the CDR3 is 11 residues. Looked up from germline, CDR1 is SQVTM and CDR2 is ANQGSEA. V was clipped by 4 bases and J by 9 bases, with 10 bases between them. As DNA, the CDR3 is TGCAGCGTTGCTCAGGGCCGTGAGCAGTTCTTC. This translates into CSVAQGREQFF.

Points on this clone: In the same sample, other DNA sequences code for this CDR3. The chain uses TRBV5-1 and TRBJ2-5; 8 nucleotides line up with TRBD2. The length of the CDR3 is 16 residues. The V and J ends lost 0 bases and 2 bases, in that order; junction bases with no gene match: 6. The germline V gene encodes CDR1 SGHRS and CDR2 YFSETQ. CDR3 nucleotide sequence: TGCGCCAGCAGCTTGGGGGCTAGCGGGCTACAAGAGACCCAGTACTTC. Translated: CASSLGASGLQETQYF.

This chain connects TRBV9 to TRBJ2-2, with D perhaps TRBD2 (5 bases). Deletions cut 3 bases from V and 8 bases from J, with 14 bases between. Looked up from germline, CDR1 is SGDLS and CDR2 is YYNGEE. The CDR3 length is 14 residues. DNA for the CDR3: TGTGCCAGCAGCGGGACTGGTTTAATAGGGGAGCTGTTTTTT. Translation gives CASSGTGLIGELFF.

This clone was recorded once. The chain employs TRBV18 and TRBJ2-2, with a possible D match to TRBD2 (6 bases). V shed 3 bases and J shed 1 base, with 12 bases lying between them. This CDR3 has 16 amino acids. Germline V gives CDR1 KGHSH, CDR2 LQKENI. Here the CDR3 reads CASSPSLAQNTGELFF. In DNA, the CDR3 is TGTGCCAGCTCACCGTCTCTAGCGCAGAACACCGGGGAGCTGTTTTTT.

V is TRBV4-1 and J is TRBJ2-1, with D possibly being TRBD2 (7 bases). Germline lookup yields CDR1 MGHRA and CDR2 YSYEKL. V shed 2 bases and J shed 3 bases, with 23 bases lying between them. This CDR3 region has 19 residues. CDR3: CASSQPRLGGGTNYNEQFF. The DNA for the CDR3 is TGCGCCAGCAGCCAACCTCGTCTCGGCGGGGGCACCAACTACAATGAGCAGTTCTTC.

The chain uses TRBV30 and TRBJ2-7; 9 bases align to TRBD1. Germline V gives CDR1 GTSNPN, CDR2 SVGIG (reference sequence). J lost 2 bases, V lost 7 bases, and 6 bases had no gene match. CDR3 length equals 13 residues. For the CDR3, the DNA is TGTGCCTCGCACCGGGACAGGGCCTACGAGCAGTACTTC. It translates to CASHRDRAYEQYF.

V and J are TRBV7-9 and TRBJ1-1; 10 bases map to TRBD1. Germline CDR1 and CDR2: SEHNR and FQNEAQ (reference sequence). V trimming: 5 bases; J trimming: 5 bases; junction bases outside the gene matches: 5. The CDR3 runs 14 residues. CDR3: CASSVGQGGTEAFF. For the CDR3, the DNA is TGTGCCAGCAGCGTCGGACAGGGGGGAACTGAAGCTTTCTTT.

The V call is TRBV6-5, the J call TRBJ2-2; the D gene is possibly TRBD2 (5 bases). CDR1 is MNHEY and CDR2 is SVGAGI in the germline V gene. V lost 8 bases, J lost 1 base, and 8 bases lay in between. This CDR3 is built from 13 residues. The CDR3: CASVAGNTGELFF. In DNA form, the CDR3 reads TGTGCCAGCGTGGCGGGGAACACCGGGGAGCTGTTTTTT.

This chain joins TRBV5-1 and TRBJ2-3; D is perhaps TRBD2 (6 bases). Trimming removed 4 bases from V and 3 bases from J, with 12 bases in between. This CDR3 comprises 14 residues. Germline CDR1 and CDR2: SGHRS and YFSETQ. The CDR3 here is CASSLGTVTDTQYF. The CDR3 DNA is TGCGCCAGCAGCCTCGGGACTGTGACAGATACGCAGTATTTT.

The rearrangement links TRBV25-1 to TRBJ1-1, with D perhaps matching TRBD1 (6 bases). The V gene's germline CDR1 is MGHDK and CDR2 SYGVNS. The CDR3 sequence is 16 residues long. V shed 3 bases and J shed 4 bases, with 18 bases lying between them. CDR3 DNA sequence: TGTGCCAGCAGTGACGGGATTGGGGGCTTGGGCACTGAAGCTTTCTTT. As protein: CASSDGIGGLGTEAFF.

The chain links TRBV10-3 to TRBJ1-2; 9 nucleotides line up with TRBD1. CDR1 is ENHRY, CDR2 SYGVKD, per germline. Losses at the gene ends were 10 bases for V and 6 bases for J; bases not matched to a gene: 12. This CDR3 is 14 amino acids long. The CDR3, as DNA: TGTGCCACCACCGGCCAGACAGGGGGGGATGGCTACACCTTC. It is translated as CATTGQTGGDGYTF.